The rows below give T cell receptor beta chains drawn from one sample of a study of prognosis after radiotherapy for stage I lung cancer. TCRdb processed the multiplex PCR reads anew with MiXCR; each CDR3 protein has one entry. The sample includes 20,000 to 30,000 distinct CDR3 sequences, more than 35% of them seen just once. The input for sequencing was PBMCs, taken before or after stereotactic body radiation therapy (not recorded which). The receptor set was obtained from a donor older than 45 with non-small cell lung cancer. The CDR3 runs from the conserved cysteine through the conserved F or W. A D gene is named only where the DNA matches it firmly. Size is stated for part of the rows, as once, few or many counts, or as a class when the clone is expanded.

j_call	clone_size	d_call	v_call	cdr3_aa	cdr3_nt
TRBJ2-5	-	-	TRBV20-1	CSARVGGRMETQYF	TGCAGTGCTAGAGTAGGGGGTCGGATGGAGACCCAGTACTTC
TRBJ2-2	-	-	TRBV2	CASGALPNTGELFF	TGTGCCAGCGGGGCCCTACCGAACACCGGGGAGCTGTTTTTT
TRBJ1-1	many	TRBD1	TRBV6-1	CASRRTGGASNTEAFF	TGTGCCAGCAGGCGGACAGGGGGAGCCTCTAACACTGAAGCTTTCTTT
TRBJ2-5	many	TRBD1	TRBV2	CASSIQGAGQETQYF	TGTGCCAGCAGTATACAGGGGGCGGGACAAGAGACCCAGTACTTC
TRBJ2-3	-	-	TRBV10-3	CAIRGGGSESTDTQYF	TGTGCCATCAGGGGGGGAGGTAGCGAAAGCACAGATACGCAGTATTTT
TRBJ1-2	many	-	TRBV29-1	CSVEGGRAGYTF	TGCAGCGTTGAAGGAGGGCGGGCTGGCTACACCTTC
TRBJ2-7	many	TRBD1	TRBV30	CAWRGQGAYEQYF	TGTGCCTGGAGGGGACAGGGGGCCTACGAGCAGTACTTC
TRBJ2-7	many	TRBD2	TRBV10-3	CAITTGGGDEQYF	TGTGCCATCACTACGGGAGGAGGCGACGAGCAGTACTTC
TRBJ2-6	-	-	TRBV27	CASSPSTVTWVSGANVLTF	TGTGCCAGCAGTCCGTCCACCGTGACATGGGTCTCCGGGGCCAACGTCCTGACTTTC
TRBJ2-7	many	TRBD2	TRBV9	CASSVGTSGSYEQYF	TGTGCCAGCAGCGTAGGGACTAGCGGGAGTTACGAGCAGTACTTC
TRBJ1-5	-	TRBD1	TRBV20-1	CSARAGTGVQLQHF	TGCAGTGCTAGAGCTGGGACAGGGGTCCAGCTCCAGCATTTT
TRBJ2-7	many	-	TRBV11-2	CASSLNTARYEQYF	TGTGCCAGCAGCTTAAATACAGCTCGGTACGAGCAGTACTTC
TRBJ2-1	many	TRBD2	TRBV11-3	CASSSGLAGDEVNEQFF	TGTGCCAGCAGCTCCGGACTAGCGGGAGATGAGGTCAATGAGCAGTTCTTC
TRBJ2-7	-	TRBD2	TRBV6-5	CASSSQASGRAYEQYF	TGTGCCAGCAGTTCACAAGCGAGCGGGAGGGCCTACGAGCAGTACTTC
TRBJ2-7	-	TRBD2	TRBV20-1	CSARPLGGGESYEQYF	TGCAGTGCTAGACCCCTGGGGGGAGGGGAATCCTACGAGCAGTACTTC
TRBJ2-4	few	-	TRBV7-2	CASSLAPWAKNIQYF	TGTGCCAGCAGCTTAGCGCCCTGGGCCAAAAACATTCAGTACTTC
TRBJ2-1	many	-	TRBV5-5	CASSRQSSYNEQFF	TGTGCCAGCAGCCGGCAGAGCTCCTACAATGAGCAGTTCTTC
TRBJ2-7	many	TRBD2	TRBV29-1	CSVSFQGGRAREQYF	TGCAGCGTTTCGTTTCAAGGCGGGAGGGCCCGGGAGCAGTACTTC
TRBJ2-7	once	-	TRBV27	CSSSPQGYEQYF	TGTTCCAGCAGTCCCCAGGGGTACGAGCAGTACTTC
TRBJ2-2	-	TRBD2	TRBV11-2	CASSLDLGGRGTGELFF	TGTGCCAGCAGCTTAGATCTTGGCGGGAGGGGTACCGGGGAGCTGTTTTTT
TRBJ2-7	many	-	TRBV4-1	CASSLDGTLYTEQYF	TGCGCCAGCAGCCTAGACGGGACACTCTATACAGAGCAGTACTTC
TRBJ1-2	few	TRBD1	TRBV12-3/TRBV12-4	CASSADRGTAYGYTF	TGTGCCAGCAGTGCTGACAGGGGAACCGCCTATGGCTACACCTTC
TRBJ2-1	-	-	TRBV6-1	CASIRTIAYNEQFF	TGTGCCAGCATCCGTACTATCGCCTACAATGAGCAGTTCTTC
TRBJ1-4	-	-	TRBV5-4	CASSSQWDEKLFF	TGTGCCAGCAGCTCGCAGTGGGATGAAAAACTGTTTTTT
TRBJ1-1	many	-	TRBV12-3/TRBV12-4	CASSLKDDTEAFF	TGTGCCAGCAGTTTAAAGGATGACACTGAAGCTTTCTTT
TRBJ1-3	many	-	TRBV30	CAWSGDSGNTIYF	TGTGCCTGGAGTGGTGACTCAGGAAACACCATATATTTT
TRBJ2-5	many	-	TRBV3-1	CASSQFATLLQETQYF	TGTGCCAGCAGCCAGTTCGCGACTTTACTACAAGAGACCCAGTACTTC
TRBJ1-2	-	TRBD1	TRBV24-1	CATSLTGCYGYTF	TGTGCCACCAGCCTGACAGGGTGCTATGGCTACACCTTC
TRBJ1-1	-	TRBD1	TRBV6-2/TRBV6-3	CASSYGPGGTEAFF	TGTGCCAGCAGTTACGGGCCAGGGGGCACTGAAGCTTTCTTT
TRBJ2-1	many	TRBD2	TRBV9	CASSVGASGRGEQFF	TGTGCCAGCAGCGTAGGGGCTAGCGGGAGAGGTGAGCAGTTCTTC
TRBJ2-5	many	TRBD1	TRBV13	CASSRDRGLTSRVTQYF	TGTGCCAGCAGCCGGGACAGGGGGTTGACTAGTAGGGTGACCCAGTACTTC